The 29 T cell receptor beta chains given below trace back to one sample, sequenced in a study of CD8 T cells in ankylosing spondylitis. Each CDR3 protein is one row after TCRdb ran MiXCR on the 5' RACE reads. This table has about 140,000 distinct CDR3 sequences, approximately 9.2% appearing once. The material sequenced was synovial fluid, either unsorted or a sorted T cell fraction (not recorded which). The receptors derive from a male donor with ankylosing spondylitis.

This clonotype was counted between two and nine times. The V and J genes are TRBV18 and TRBJ1-2; 8 bases are a match to TRBD1. CDR1 is KGHSH, CDR2 LQKENI, per germline. The CDR3 has 16 residues. The V segment lost 3 bases and the J segment 6 bases; nucleotides outside the gene matches: 12. The CDR3 bases are TGTGCCAGCTCACCGATTGTGACAGGGGCTTCGGATGGCTACACCTTC. This encodes CASSPIVTGASDGYTF.

The rearrangement uses TRBV20-1 and TRBJ2-3, with a tentative D call TRBD2 (5 bases). Germline CDR1 DFQATT, CDR2 SNEGSKA (reference sequence). V lost 2 bases and J lost 5, with 11 bases in between. This CDR3 region has 13 residues. The CDR3: CSARPSFEDTQYF. Here the CDR3 DNA reads TGCAGTGCTAGACCTAGCTTTGAAGATACGCAGTATTTT.

V usage is TRBV12-3 or TRBV12-4 and J usage is TRBJ1-2; D not resolved. The CDR3 runs 16 residues. The V end lost 0 bases, the J end lost 4 bases, and 15 bases lay between the germline ends. The CDR3 DNA reads TGTGCCAGCAGTTTAGCCGGAGGAAGTTCTACCTATGGCTACACCTTC. Its translation: CASSLAGGSSTYGYTF.

This clonotype occurred many times. V is TRBV20-1 and J is TRBJ1-1; D not resolved. The CDR3 has 14 amino acids. Germline CDR1 DFQATT, CDR2 SNEGSKA (reference sequence). The V end was cut by 5 bases, the J end by 0 bases, with 13 bases between. This chain's CDR3 is CSAGGLYMNTEAFF. The DNA of the CDR3 is TGCAGTGCTGGTGGGCTCTATATGAACACTGAAGCTTTCTTT.

In its sample, this clonotype was seen many times. The V gene is TRBV6-2 or TRBV6-3, the J gene TRBJ1-4; D may be TRBD1 (6 bases). Trimming took 2 bases from V and 8 from J, leaving 18 bases between them. The CDR3 is made up of 16 amino acids. The germline V gene has CDR1 MNHEY and CDR2 SVGEGT. CDR3 nucleotides: TGTGCCAGCAGTTACCCGCCGGGACAACGGAACGAAAAACTGTTTTTT. Protein: CASSYPPGQRNEKLFF.

This clonotype appeared a few times. The V call is TRBV5-5, the J call TRBJ2-5, with D perhaps TRBD1 (6 bases). CDR3 length equals 14 residues. The V end lost 4 bases, the J end lost 5 bases, and 15 bases lay between the germline ends. Germline loops: CDR1 SGHKS, CDR2 YYEKEE (reference sequence). The CDR3 bases are TGTGCCAGCAGCCCCCCCAGGACAGATGAGACCCAGTACTTC. Protein sequence: CASSPPRTDETQYF.

In this sample, this clonotype turned up a few times. This rearrangement joins TRBV7-6 to TRBJ2-3; no clear D. The CDR3 length is 15 residues. V lost 3 bases and J 0 bases, leaving 10 bases between the germline ends. Germline lookup yields CDR1 SGHVS and CDR2 FNYEAQ. As DNA, the CDR3 is TGTGCCAGCAGCTTCGATCTATCTAGCACAGATACGCAGTATTTT. Translation gives CASSFDLSSTDTQYF.

This clonotype turned up a few times. The chain employs TRBV12-5 and TRBJ2-2; D call uncertain. CDR3 size: 13 residues. V lost 2 bases and J lost 3, with 4 bases in between. Looked up from germline, CDR1 is LGHNT and CDR2 is FRNRAP. The CDR3 region has the DNA TGTGCTAGTGGTTTGCGGGACACCGGGGAGCTGTTTTTT. It translates to CASGLRDTGELFF.

This clonotype has at least ten counts. The chain links TRBV2 to TRBJ2-3; tentative D call: TRBD2 (5 bases). CDR1 SNHLY and CDR2 FYNNEI come from the germline V gene. V was clipped by 6 bases and J by 5 bases, with 21 bases between them. The CDR3 totals 16 residues. CDR3: CASSEIPGKRRDTQYF. CDR3 in DNA: TGTGCCAGCAGCGAAATACCGGGGAAGAGGAGAGATACGCAGTATTTT.

The chain recombines TRBV20-1 with TRBJ1-3; D gene uncertain. Per germline, CDR1 DFQATT and CDR2 SNEGSKA (reference sequence). Trimming removed 0 bases at V and 1 base at J, with 16 bases between. This CDR3 comprises 17 residues. In DNA, the CDR3 is TGCAGTGCTAGAGATCTAGGGAATCTTGAGTCTGGAAACACCATATATTTT. It is translated as CSARDLGNLESGNTIYF.

This chain uses TRBV5-1 with TRBJ1-1; tentative D call: TRBD1 (6 bases). The CDR3 contains 16 residues. The germline gives CDR1 SGHRS, CDR2 YFSETQ. The ends were cut back, 4 bases at V and 0 bases at J, with 16 bases in the middle. The CDR3 DNA sequence: TGCGCCAGCAGCGCCGGGACACTACGAATGAACACTGAAGCTTTCTTT. Translated, it gives CASSAGTLRMNTEAFF.

This clonotype was observed a few times. The V and J genes are TRBV6-1 and TRBJ2-1; no clear D gene. The CDR3 has 11 amino acids. In germline, CDR1 is MNHNS, CDR2 SASEGT. V gave up 8 bases and J gave up 3 bases, with 5 bases separating them. CDR3 protein: CASVDYNEQFF. The DNA of the CDR3 is TGTGCCAGCGTGGACTACAATGAGCAGTTCTTC.

This clonotype showed up just a few times. The V and J genes are TRBV29-1 and TRBJ1-1, with D possibly matching TRBD1 (5 bases). The CDR3 runs to 14 residues. Looked up from germline, CDR1 is SQVTM and CDR2 is ANQGSEA. V lost 1 base, J lost 4 bases, and 13 bases lay in between. CDR3 region: CSVEAGVGGTEAFF. Here the CDR3 DNA reads TGCAGCGTTGAAGCGGGCGTGGGGGGCACTGAAGCTTTCTTT.

A few counts support this clonotype. This chain connects TRBV5-1 to TRBJ2-1, with TRBD2 matching 8 bases. V lost 5 bases to trimming and J lost 7 bases; unmatched junction nucleotides: 5. This CDR3 has 13 amino acids. Germline assignment: CDR1 SGHRS and CDR2 YFSETQ. This CDR3 is CASRAGEDNEQFF. DNA for the CDR3: TGCGCCAGCAGAGCGGGAGAGGATAATGAGCAGTTCTTC.

The table lists this clonotype with many counts. This chain joins TRBV29-1 and TRBJ1-3; D remains unclear. The CDR3 loop spans 13 amino acids. CDR1 SQVTM and CDR2 ANQGSEA come from the germline V gene. V gave up 2 bases and J gave up 4 bases, with 9 bases separating them. This CDR3 is CSVEPAGGNTIYF. As DNA, the CDR3 is TGCAGCGTTGAACCCGCTGGAGGAAACACCATATATTTT.

This clonotype was detected ten times or more. The chain links TRBV4-2 to TRBJ1-1; D is uncertain. Germline values: CDR1 LGHNA, CDR2 YNFKEQ. V gave up 0 bases and J gave up 3 bases, with 8 bases separating them. The CDR3 totals 14 residues. The CDR3 DNA is TGTGCCAGCAGCCAAGATTTCGAGGACACTGAAGCTTTCTTT. Translating it yields CASSQDFEDTEAFF.

The chain joins TRBV20-1 to TRBJ2-7, with 8 nucleotides matching TRBD1. The CDR3 is made up of 13 amino acids. Trimming cost V 3 bases and J 6 bases; bases outside gene matches: 7. In germline, CDR1 is DFQATT, CDR2 SNEGSKA (reference sequence). The CDR3 DNA reads as TGCAGTGCTAGTCTCAGGGGGCTTAGCGAGCAGTACTTC. Amino acids: CSASLRGLSEQYF.

This clonotype was seen only a few times. V gene TRBV20-1 combines with J gene TRBJ2-7; D uncertain. This CDR3 contains 10 residues. The germline V gene has CDR1 DFQATT and CDR2 SNEGSKA (reference sequence). V gave up 0 bases and J gave up 5 bases, with 2 bases separating them. The DNA for the CDR3 is TGCAGTGCTAGAGAGAACGAGCAGTACTTC. Protein: CSARENEQYF.

This sequence joins TRBV20-1 and TRBJ2-5; D remains ambiguous. The CDR3 runs 15 residues. Trimming left V 3 bases short and J 1 base short, with 15 bases between. Germline V gene data show CDR1 as DFQATT and CDR2 as SNEGSKA (reference sequence). The CDR3 DNA sequence: TGCAGTGCTAGGAATTCCCTGCACACCCAAGAGACCCAGTACTTC. This gives the protein CSARNSLHTQETQYF.

This clonotype was counted many times. This chain joins TRBV5-1 and TRBJ1-2, with TRBD1 matching over 7 bases. Germline V CDR1 and CDR2: SGHRS, YFSETQ. This CDR3 is built from 15 residues. The V and J ends lost 0 bases and 5 bases, in that order; junction bases with no gene match: 7. This CDR3 is CASSLGQGRQYGYTF. CDR3 in DNA: TGCGCCAGCAGCTTGGGACAGGGTCGCCAATATGGCTACACCTTC.

The rearrangement links TRBV18 to TRBJ2-2; D is tentatively TRBD1 or TRBD2 (5 bases each). This CDR3 comprises 15 residues. Germline values: CDR1 KGHSH, CDR2 LQKENI. Trimming left V 6 bases short and J 1 base short, with 12 bases between. The CDR3 DNA sequence: TGTGCCAGCTCGATCCGGGGCCTGAACACCGGGGAGCTGTTTTTT. Translation gives CASSIRGLNTGELFF.

This clonotype has ten or more counts. The chain links TRBV6-5 to TRBJ2-1, with 10 bases that match TRBD2. V was clipped by 4 bases and J by 6 bases; unmatched bases: 9. The CDR3 is 16 amino acids. The germline V gene has CDR1 MNHEY and CDR2 SVGAGI. CDR3 loop: CASSSVVAGGPNEQFF. As DNA, the CDR3 is TGTGCCAGCAGTTCCGTAGTAGCGGGAGGACCCAATGAGCAGTTCTTC.

This clonotype was seen many times. J is TRBJ1-1 and V is TRBV7-9; maybe TRBD1 (5 bases). The CDR3 is 16 amino acids. In germline, CDR1 is SEHNR, CDR2 FQNEAQ (reference sequence). V gave up 4 bases and J gave up 4 bases, with 19 bases separating them. DNA of the CDR3: TGTGCCAGCAGCTCGAGGATGGGACCTTCGGGCACTGAAGCTTTCTTT. Protein: CASSSRMGPSGTEAFF.

This clonotype came up a few times. This chain uses TRBV7-2 with TRBJ2-2; D might be TRBD1 (5 bases). This CDR3 region has 17 residues. From germline, CDR1 is SGHTA and CDR2 FQGNSA. With 5 bases removed from V and 2 bases from J, the gap between germline ends came to 18 bases. DNA for the CDR3: TGTGCCAGCAGCCTCGACCCTGAAGGGGCTAACACCGGGGAGCTGTTTTTT. The encoded protein is CASSLDPEGANTGELFF.

The chain employs TRBV5-8 and TRBJ2-1, with TRBD2 matching 9 bases. Germline V lookup: CDR1 SGHTS, CDR2 YDEGEE. V was clipped by 0 bases and J by 11 bases; unmatched bases: 12. The CDR3 is 16 residues long. CDR3 in DNA: TGTGCCAGCAGCTTGGTTAAGTGGCTAGCGGGACTTAAGCAGTTCTTC. Translating gives CASSLVKWLAGLKQFF.

The chain recombines TRBV4-2 with TRBJ1-4; D call uncertain. V lost 4 bases, J lost 8 bases, and 17 bases lay in between. CDR1 and CDR2 (germline): LGHNA, YNFKEQ. CDR3 length: 15 residues. The CDR3 here is CASSRRAEGLEKLFF. The CDR3 DNA reads as TGTGCCAGCAGCCGCCGGGCGGAGGGATTGGAAAAACTGTTTTTT.

At least ten counts were recorded for this clonotype. The chain has TRBV4-3 and TRBJ2-2; D is perhaps TRBD1 (5 bases). The CDR3 runs 17 residues. The V and J ends lost 4 bases and 2 bases respectively, with 17 bases between them. CDR1 and CDR2 from the germline V gene are LGHNA and YSLEER. CDR3 DNA sequence: TGCGCCAGCAGCCCTTCCTCGGCCAGGGCCAACACCGGGGAGCTGTTTTTT. Amino acid sequence: CASSPSSARANTGELFF.

This chain links TRBV11-1 with TRBJ2-3; D may be TRBD2 (7 bases). The CDR3 loop spans 18 amino acids. With 1 base removed from V and 0 bases from J, the gap between germline ends came to 17 bases. Germline CDR1 is SGHAT and CDR2 is FQDESV (reference sequence). CDR3: CASSLGFRGAPSTDTQYF. The CDR3 coding sequence is TGTGCCAGCAGCTTAGGTTTTCGGGGGGCGCCTAGCACAGATACGCAGTATTTT.

This clonotype was seen at least ten times. The CDR3 spells CSARLVAGGPEQYF. Written as DNA, the CDR3 is TGCAGTGCTAGGTTGGTAGCGGGAGGCCCCGAGCAGTACTTC. This chain connects TRBV20-1 to TRBJ2-7; 10 nucleotides match TRBD2. This CDR3 comprises 14 residues. V was clipped by 3 bases and J by 6 bases; unmatched bases: 8. The germline V gene encodes CDR1 DFQATT and CDR2 SNEGSKA (reference sequence).